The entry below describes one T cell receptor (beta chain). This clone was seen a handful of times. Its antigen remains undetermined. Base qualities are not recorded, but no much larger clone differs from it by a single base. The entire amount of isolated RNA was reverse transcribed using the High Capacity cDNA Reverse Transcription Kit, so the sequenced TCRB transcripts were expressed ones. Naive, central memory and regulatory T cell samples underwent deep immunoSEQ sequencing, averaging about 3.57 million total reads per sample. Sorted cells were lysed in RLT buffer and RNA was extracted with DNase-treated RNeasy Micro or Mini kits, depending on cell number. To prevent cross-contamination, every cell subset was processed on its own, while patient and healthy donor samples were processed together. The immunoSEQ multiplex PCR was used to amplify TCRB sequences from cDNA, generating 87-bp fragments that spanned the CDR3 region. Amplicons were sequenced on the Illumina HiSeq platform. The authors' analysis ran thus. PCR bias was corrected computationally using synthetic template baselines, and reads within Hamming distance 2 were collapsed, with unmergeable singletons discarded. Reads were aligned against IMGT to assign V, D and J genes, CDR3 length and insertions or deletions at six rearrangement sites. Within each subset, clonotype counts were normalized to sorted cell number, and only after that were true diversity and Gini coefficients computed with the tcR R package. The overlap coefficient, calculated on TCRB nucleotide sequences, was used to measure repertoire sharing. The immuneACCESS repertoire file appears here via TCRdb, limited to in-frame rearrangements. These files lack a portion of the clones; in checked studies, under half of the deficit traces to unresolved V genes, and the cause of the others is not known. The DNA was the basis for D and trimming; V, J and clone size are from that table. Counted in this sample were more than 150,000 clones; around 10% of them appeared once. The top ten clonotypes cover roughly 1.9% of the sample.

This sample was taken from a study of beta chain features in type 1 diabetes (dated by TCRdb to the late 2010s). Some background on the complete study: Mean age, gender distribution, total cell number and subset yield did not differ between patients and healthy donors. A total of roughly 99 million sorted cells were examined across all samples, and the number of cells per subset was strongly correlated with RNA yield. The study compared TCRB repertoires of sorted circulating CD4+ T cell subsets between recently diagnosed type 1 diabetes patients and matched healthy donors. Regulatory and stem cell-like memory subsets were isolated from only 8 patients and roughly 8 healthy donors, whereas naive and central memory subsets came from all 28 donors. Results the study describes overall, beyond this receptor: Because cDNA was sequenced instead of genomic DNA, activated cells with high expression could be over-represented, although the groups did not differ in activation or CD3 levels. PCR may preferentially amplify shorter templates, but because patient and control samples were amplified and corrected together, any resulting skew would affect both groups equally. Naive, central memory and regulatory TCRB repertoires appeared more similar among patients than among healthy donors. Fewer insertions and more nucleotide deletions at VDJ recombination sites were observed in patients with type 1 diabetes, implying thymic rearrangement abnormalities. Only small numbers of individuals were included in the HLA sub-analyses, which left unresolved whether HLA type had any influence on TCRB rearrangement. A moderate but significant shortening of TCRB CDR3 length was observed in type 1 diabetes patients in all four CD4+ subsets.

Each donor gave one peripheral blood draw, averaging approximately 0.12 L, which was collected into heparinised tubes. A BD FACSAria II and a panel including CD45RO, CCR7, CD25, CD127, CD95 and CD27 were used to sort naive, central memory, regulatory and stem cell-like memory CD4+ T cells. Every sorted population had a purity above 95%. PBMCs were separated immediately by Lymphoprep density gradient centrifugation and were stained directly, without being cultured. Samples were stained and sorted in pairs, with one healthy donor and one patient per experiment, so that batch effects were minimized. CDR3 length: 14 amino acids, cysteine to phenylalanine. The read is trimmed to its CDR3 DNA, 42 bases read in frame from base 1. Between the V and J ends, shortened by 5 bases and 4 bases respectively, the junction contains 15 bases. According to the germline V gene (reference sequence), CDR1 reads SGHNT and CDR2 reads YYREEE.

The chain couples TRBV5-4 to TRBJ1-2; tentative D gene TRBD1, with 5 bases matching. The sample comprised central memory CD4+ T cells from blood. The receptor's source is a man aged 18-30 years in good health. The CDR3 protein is CASSPQGGSYGYTF. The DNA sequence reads TGTGCCAGCAGTCCGCAGGGTGGGAGCTATGGCTACACCTTC.